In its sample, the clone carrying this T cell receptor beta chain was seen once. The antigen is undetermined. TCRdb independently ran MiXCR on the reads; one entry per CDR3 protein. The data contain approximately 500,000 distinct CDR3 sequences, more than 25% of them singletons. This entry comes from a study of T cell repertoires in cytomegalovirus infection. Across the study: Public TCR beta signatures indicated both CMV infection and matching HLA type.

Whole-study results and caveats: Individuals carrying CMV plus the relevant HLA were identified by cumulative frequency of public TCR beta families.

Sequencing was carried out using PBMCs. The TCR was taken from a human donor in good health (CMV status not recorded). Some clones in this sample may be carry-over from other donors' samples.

CDR3 loop: CASSEAFGAVSYNEQFF. DNA for the CDR3: TGTGCCAGCAGTGAAGCGTTTGGAGCGGTCTCCTACAATGAGCAGTTCTTC. This sequence joins TRBV6-1 and TRBJ2-1, with D possibly matching TRBD2 (5 bases). Germline loops: CDR1 MNHNS, CDR2 SASEGT. The CDR3 contains 17 residues. V was pared by 0 bases and J by 0 bases, with 12 bases between.